This T cell receptor beta chain is drawn from a study of cytomegalovirus exposure and HLA in healthy donors. Trimming cost V 5 bases and J 10 bases, with 12 bases left between them. The length of the CDR3 is 12 residues. Germline-derived CDR1 and CDR2 are WNHNN and SYGVQD (reference sequence). Amplification used 60 Vbeta primers and 13 Jbeta primers. Source study methods: Later analysis identified 80 million to 85 million unique TCR beta chains, about 10 million shared. Some clones are missing from TCRdb's copy, which holds only in-frame ones; the method was immunoSEQ multiplex PCR. V and J calls and clone size are those listed in that table; D and trimming were worked out from the DNA. The top ten hold less than 9% of the sample, which has about 100,000 clones, about 75% seen once. Study-wide findings and caveats: Indistinguishable V segments such as TRBV6-2 and TRBV6-3 were excluded. In a later analysis, common viral pathogens appeared linked to several of the most significant clusters.

Turning to this clone: No antigen is known for it.

While unrecorded immune exposures were likely, the donors were nominally healthy when sampled. This sequence originates from a middle-aged man in good health and CMV-seropositive. The sample consisted of PBMCs. The V and J genes are TRBV10-1 and TRBJ2-1, with D maybe TRBD1 (5 bases). This chain's CDR3 is CASSSQGFEQFF. CDR3 in DNA: TGCGCCAGCAGTTCCCAGGGATTCGAGCAGTTCTTC.